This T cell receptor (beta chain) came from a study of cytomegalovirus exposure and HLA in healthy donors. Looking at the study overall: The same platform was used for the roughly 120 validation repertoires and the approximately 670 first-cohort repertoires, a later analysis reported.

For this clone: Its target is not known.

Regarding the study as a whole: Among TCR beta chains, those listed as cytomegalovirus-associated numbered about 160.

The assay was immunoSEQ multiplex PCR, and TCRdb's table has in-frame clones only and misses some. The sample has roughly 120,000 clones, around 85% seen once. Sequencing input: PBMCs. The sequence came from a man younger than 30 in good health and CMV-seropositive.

CDR3 sequence reads: CASSLTEQGGYEQYF. CDR3 coding DNA: TGTGCCAGCAGCTTAACGGAGCAGGGTGGCTACGAGCAGTACTTC. The chain employs TRBV7-8 and TRBJ2-7, with D perhaps TRBD1 (5 bases). Trimming left V 2 bases short and J 3 bases short, with 14 bases between. This CDR3 comprises 15 residues. CDR1 is SGHVS and CDR2 is FQNEAQ in the germline V gene.